This T cell receptor (beta chain) was found in a study of STAT5B mutations in CD4+ large granular lymphocyte leukemia. Control samples were healthy donors' buffy coats. Study findings and constraints: Without putative leukemic clones, patient CD4-sorted repertoires remained more clonal than healthy CD4+ repertoires. Top patient clones used TRBV06 genes more often: 8/27 versus 2/35 in controls. Data were not HLA-matched across samples.

In regard to this clone: What it binds is not known.

The protocol was immunoSEQ multiplex PCR, while the TCRdb copy is restricted to in-frame clones and leaves out a portion. This table has tens of thousands of clones, 81% appearing once. V was pared by 0 bases and J by 5 bases, with 5 bases of the junction left unmatched. In germline, CDR1 is SGHRS, CDR2 YFSETQ. This CDR3 is built from 15 residues. The origin of this receptor is a human donor in good health. Sequenced: CD4+ T cells from blood buffy coats. The chain combines TRBV5-1 with TRBJ2-1, with TRBD1 identical over 7 bases. The CDR3 bases are TGCGCCAGCAGCTTGGCAGGGACAGCCAACAATGAGCAGTTCTTC. This codes for CASSLAGTANNEQFF.